These T cell receptor beta chains were read from a single sample in a study of T cells in Graves' hyperthyroidism and ophthalmopathy. MiXCR, run by TCRdb on the multiplex PCR reads, gives a single entry per CDR3 protein. This table has around 350,000 distinct CDR3 sequences, around 13% appearing once. Sequenced: blood. These TCRs come from a woman in her 30s with Graves' ophthalmopathy. The CDR3 runs from the conserved cysteine through the conserved F or W. The order of the fields is V gene, CDR3 protein.

V: TRBV28; CDR3: CASSLGIYSYEQYF
V: TRBV7-8; CDR3: CASSPIAGETSTDTQYF
V: TRBV4-1; CDR3: CASSQDQRDTGHQPQHF
V: TRBV6-2/TRBV6-3; CDR3: CASSPSWGNTGELFF
V: TRBV5-5; CDR3: CASATSWVDGNTIYF
V: TRBV6-1; CDR3: CASRKQGMRVSAGELFF
V: TRBV20-1; CDR3: CSARTTYEQYF
V: TRBV3-1; CDR3: CASSQEGSYQPQHF
V: TRBV28; CDR3: CASTGTGILRLMNTEAFF
V: TRBV20-1; CDR3: CSAPGGYRGNSYEQYF
V: TRBV4-2; CDR3: CASSQGGWDTEAFF
V: TRBV7-2; CDR3: CASRGRFSYNEQFF
V: TRBV5-1; CDR3: CASSTQRGSGTEAFF
V: TRBV28; CDR3: CASSEGGGTGGSPLHF
V: TRBV11-2; CDR3: CASSWTRDRGLNEQFF
V: TRBV5-1; CDR3: CASSLDGTQYF
V: TRBV11-2; CDR3: CASSLGRVTIYF
V: TRBV28; CDR3: CATWTDRHGNTIYF
V: TRBV6-1; CDR3: CASSSETGGSVYSPLHF
V: TRBV11-2; CDR3: CASSLRTGASYNEQFF
V: TRBV3-1; CDR3: CASSRGRTIPSYEQYF
V: TRBV28; CDR3: CASSPRDRFPPTNEKLFF
V: TRBV2; CDR3: CAIRRSNSGNTIYF
V: TRBV28; CDR3: CASRNYGYTF
V: TRBV20-1; CDR3: CSATPGGYEQYF
V: TRBV28; CDR3: CASSLFNTTGYNQPQHF
V: TRBV7-9; CDR3: CASSLDRGDNQPQHF
V: TRBV30; CDR3: CAWSPGGTEAFF
V: TRBV5-6; CDR3: CASSLGTSINEQSF
V: TRBV4-1; CDR3: CASSQTLLGSYNEQFF
V: TRBV7-9; CDR3: CAGALAGSYNEQFF
V: TRBV7-3; CDR3: CASSLEGTGMSPLHF
V: TRBV20-1; CDR3: CSAGEGGRARNQPQHF
V: TRBV24-1; CDR3: CATSPGTANTEAFF
V: TRBV28; CDR3: CASSLFLASPSEQYF
V: TRBV14; CDR3: CASSQARPGGNEQFF
V: TRBV6-5; CDR3: CASSYVNRGDSGANVLTF
V: TRBV12-3/TRBV12-4; CDR3: CASSAEGYEQFF
V: TRBV20-1; CDR3: CSARNQWGTDTQYF
V: TRBV27; CDR3: CASSLAGTGDNEQFF
V: TRBV10-3; CDR3: CAIGGIYNEQFF
V: TRBV15; CDR3: CATSRERTEGGSDTQYF
V: TRBV2; CDR3: CASSGSGGAYEQFF
V: TRBV20-1; CDR3: CSALMGWRGYEQYF
V: TRBV19; CDR3: CASRAGQLNTEAFF
V: TRBV7-2; CDR3: CASSSTWGTANTGELFF
V: TRBV30; CDR3: CAWSLGVAFTDTQYF
V: TRBV20-1; CDR3: CSARAGEGYTF
V: TRBV18; CDR3: CASSPRSPLEQYF
V: TRBV6-1; CDR3: CASRGTGGRNTEAFF
V: TRBV2; CDR3: CASSVRLQETQYF
V: TRBV7-2; CDR3: CASSFYRVSNTEAFF
V: TRBV2; CDR3: CASSPRDIGQPQHF
V: TRBV6-1; CDR3: CASSEPPIPIGAFF
V: TRBV6-1; CDR3: CASSEVGQGFTNEKLFF
V: TRBV6-1; CDR3: CASRMASGGPLKQYF
V: TRBV28; CDR3: CASTVSNQPQHF
V: TRBV6-1; CDR3: CASSEVSGGTQYF
V: TRBV18; CDR3: CASSPPPGSKYEQFF